The 16 T cell receptor beta chains listed next were all sequenced from one sample in a study of blood T cells in healthy people across ages. With a J-beta primer mix and a sample-barcoded 5' primer, a second PCR ran roughly 7 to 11 cycles. TCRdb used MiXCR to reprocess the 5' RACE reads, holding one entry per CDR3 protein. The sample has some 550,000 distinct CDR3 sequences; around half are singletons. Sequenced: blood. These receptor sequences come from a man older than 75 in good health.

A few counts support this clonotype. This chain uses TRBV4-3 with TRBJ1-2, with D hard to call. V lost 3 bases and J lost 7, with 21 bases in between. The germline V gene has CDR1 LGHNA and CDR2 YSLEER. The length of the CDR3 is 16 residues. The CDR3 sequence: CASSHDWTDHRGGYTF. The CDR3 region has the DNA TGCGCCAGCAGCCATGACTGGACGGACCACCGTGGTGGCTACACCTTC.

The chain combines TRBV20-1 with TRBJ2-1; 10 bases agree with TRBD2. Trimming at V came to 3 bases and at J to 6 bases, leaving 8 bases not matched to a gene. The CDR3 consists of 15 residues. In germline, CDR1 is DFQATT, CDR2 SNEGSKA (reference sequence). The CDR3: CSASFSGRLGNEQFF. CDR3 DNA: TGCAGTGCTAGTTTTAGCGGGAGGTTAGGCAATGAGCAGTTCTTC.

This clonotype came up once. One end of the junction fails to match germline, which may point to a read error. V and J are TRBV14 and TRBJ2-1; TRBD2 aligns across 7 bases. Germline CDR1 reads SGHDN; CDR2 reads FVKESK. This CDR3 has 17 amino acids. Here the CDR3 DNA reads TGTGCCAGCAGCCAAGAGCGAGGCGGGGGATCCTACAGTGAGCAGTTCTTC. Translating gives CASSQERGGGSYSEQFF.

V and J are TRBV6-2 or TRBV6-3 and TRBJ2-1; TRBD2 aligns across 10 bases. Trimming cost V 6 bases and J 7 bases; bases outside gene matches: 15. The CDR3 runs 17 residues. CDR1 and CDR2 (germline): MNHEY, SVGEGT. CDR3 in amino acids: CASRTKSRLAGVNEQFF. CDR3 nucleotides: TGTGCCAGCAGAACAAAAAGCCGGCTAGCGGGGGTTAATGAGCAGTTCTTC.

This clonotype was seen more than once but under ten times. This chain joins TRBV27 and TRBJ2-3, with D perhaps TRBD2 (5 bases). CDR1 MNHEY and CDR2 SMNVEV come from the germline V gene (reference sequence). The germline V and J ends were trimmed by 2 bases and 5 bases, with 20 bases remaining between them. The CDR3 is 17 amino acids. CDR3 protein: CASSLRGLGVPRDTQYF. The CDR3 nucleotides are TGTGCCAGCAGTTTAAGAGGACTTGGCGTTCCTCGAGATACGCAGTATTTT.

This clonotype was found a few times. The chain employs TRBV25-1 and TRBJ2-7, with D uncertain. The CDR3 contains 13 residues. CDR1 and CDR2 from the germline V gene are MGHDK and SYGVNS. Trimming cost V 7 bases and J 1 base, with 11 bases left between them. The CDR3 is CASTRPESYEQYF. DNA for the CDR3: TGTGCCAGCACTAGACCGGAATCCTACGAGCAGTACTTC.

This clonotype has a handful of counts. The chain has TRBV7-2 and TRBJ1-1; D is unresolved. Germline CDR1 reads SGHTA; CDR2 reads FQGNSA. Deletions cut 1 base from V and 0 bases from J, with 15 bases between. CDR3 length: 17 amino acids. The CDR3 here is CASSLGGALAMNTEAFF. The CDR3 bases are TGTGCCAGCAGCTTAGGGGGTGCTCTTGCAATGAACACTGAAGCTTTCTTT.

This clonotype was observed many times. The chain couples TRBV6-5 to TRBJ2-7, with no clear D. V lost 6 bases, J lost 4 bases, and 13 bases lay in between. In germline, CDR1 is MNHEY, CDR2 SVGAGI. The CDR3 runs 13 residues. The CDR3 DNA is TGTGCCAGCAGCACCCGCGACGGGTACGAGCAGTACTTC. This encodes CASSTRDGYEQYF.

The chain uses TRBV20-1 and TRBJ2-1; unclear D gene. The CDR3 contains 11 residues. Germline lookup yields CDR1 DFQATT and CDR2 SNEGSKA (reference sequence). V lost 5 bases and J 8 bases, leaving 10 bases between the germline ends. In DNA form, the CDR3 reads TGCAGTGCTGCAGACATGGATGAGCAGTTCTTC. It is translated as CSAADMDEQFF.

The chain combines TRBV27 with TRBJ2-7, with TRBD2 matching 11 bases. The CDR3 has 15 amino acids. Losses at the gene ends were 7 bases for V and 0 bases for J; bases not matched to a gene: 5. Germline V CDR1 and CDR2: MNHEY, SMNVEV (reference sequence). The CDR3 loop is CASKTSGGLSYEQYF. The CDR3 nucleotides are TGTGCCAGCAAAACTAGCGGGGGCCTCTCCTACGAGCAGTACTTC.

The gene calls are TRBV9 and TRBJ2-1; D gene uncertain. This CDR3 spans 15 amino acids. Per the germline V gene, CDR1 is SGDLS and CDR2 is YYNGEE. Trimming shortened V by 4 bases and J by 0 bases, and 11 bases separated the two germline ends. CDR3 bases: TGTGCCAGCAGCTCTCCTAGTCTCTCCTACAATGAGCAGTTCTTC. It encodes CASSSPSLSYNEQFF.

V usage is TRBV6-6 and J usage is TRBJ2-3, with no clear D. V was shortened by 0 bases and J by 0 bases, with 10 bases between the two germline ends. The CDR3 covers 16 residues. Germline assignment: CDR1 MNHNY and CDR2 SVGAGI (reference sequence). CDR3 sequence (DNA): TGTGCCAGCAGTTACTCGTTGGCCCCGAGCACAGATACGCAGTATTTT. Encoded protein: CASSYSLAPSTDTQYF.

The CDR3 loop reads CASSRGPASADTQYF. The CDR3 nucleotides read TGTGCCAGCAGTCGTGGCCCCGCTAGCGCAGATACGCAGTATTTT. V usage is TRBV12-3 or TRBV12-4 and J usage is TRBJ2-3, with a tentative D call TRBD2 (6 bases). The CDR3 runs 15 residues. The V end lost 5 bases, the J end lost 4 bases, and 16 bases lay between the germline ends.

This chain uses TRBV7-2 with TRBJ1-2; D ambiguous. In germline, CDR1 is SGHTA, CDR2 FQGNSA. The V and J ends lost 1 base and 0 bases respectively, with 12 bases between them. CDR3 length equals 16 residues. Here the CDR3 reads CASSLGSGRSNYGYTF. The CDR3 coding sequence is TGTGCCAGCAGCTTAGGATCTGGACGGTCTAACTATGGCTACACCTTC. The full variable domain, its missing parts supplied by reference TRBV7-2 and TRBJ1-2, is GAGVSQSPSNKVTEKGKDVELRCDPISGHTALYWYRQSLGQGLEFLIYFQGNSAPDKSGLPSDRFSAERTGGSVSTLTIQRTQQEDSAVYLCASSLGSGRSNYGYTFGSGTRLTVV.

The chain joins TRBV25-1 to TRBJ1-1; maybe TRBD1 (5 bases). The germline CDR1 and CDR2 sequences are MGHDK and SYGVNS. The CDR3 loop spans 12 amino acids. The V gene lost 6 bases and the J gene lost 8 bases, with 13 bases spanning the gap. This CDR3 reads CASSGGGGEAFF. As DNA, the CDR3 is TGTGCCAGCAGCGGGGGGGGTGGGGAAGCTTTCTTT.

This clonotype turned up a few times. This rearrangement joins TRBV7-9 to TRBJ1-2; D is possibly TRBD1 (5 bases). The V gene lost 5 bases and the J gene lost 3 bases, with 13 bases spanning the gap. The CDR3 runs 14 residues. Germline assignment: CDR1 SEHNR and CDR2 FQNEAQ (reference sequence). CDR3 sequence: CASSLGGVDYGYTF. In nucleotides, the CDR3 is TGTGCCAGCAGCCTCGGGGGAGTAGACTATGGCTACACCTTC.